The clone carrying this T cell receptor beta chain occurred many times. This specimen belongs to a study of regulatory T cells in long-lasting Graves disease. Germline CDR1 and CDR2: MDHEN and SYDVKM. The CDR3 extends over 12 amino acids. V was cut by 8 bases and J by 4 bases, with 11 bases left in between. Sequencing libraries for TCR beta were prepared with iRepertoire HTBI primers and Arm-PCR of CDR3 regions. TCRdb independently ran MiXCR on the multiplex PCR reads; one entry per CDR3 protein. Of hundreds of thousands of distinct CDR3 sequences listed, under 20% were seen once; the top ten hold around a sixth. Time point meaning: newly diagnosed GD, antithyroid drugs for less than 3 months. From PBMCs, RNA was extracted and then used to make the TCR library. This sample was shared with a second study, whose subject was T cells in Graves' hyperthyroidism and ophthalmopathy.

Sequenced here: peripheral blood mononuclear cells (PBMCs), sampled at new diagnosis, from a patient treated with antithyroid drugs. The chain joins TRBV28 to TRBJ1-2; D is ambiguous. The source of this sequence is a woman aged 25 to 45 with Graves disease. The CDR3 sequence: CASGGSRYGYTF. The CDR3, as DNA: TGTGCCAGCGGCGGGTCGCGCTATGGCTACACCTTC.